These 30 T cell receptor beta chains share one sample of origin, sequenced in a study of cytomegalovirus exposure and HLA in healthy donors. Use of 60 Vbeta and 13 Jbeta primers characterized the PCR. Sequencing used immunoSEQ multiplex PCR; TCRdb keeps in-frame clones, though not all of them. The data hold 130,000 to 150,000 clones, with 75% to 80% observed a single time. The sequenced sample consisted of PBMCs. All receptors derive from a woman aged 25 to 39 in good health and CMV-seronegative.

V usage is TRBV29-1 and J usage is TRBJ1-1; the match to TRBD1 covers 7 bases. CDR1 is SQVTM and CDR2 is ANQGSEA in the germline V gene. J lost 9 bases, V lost 3 bases, and 4 bases had no gene match. The CDR3 length is 11 residues. The CDR3 DNA is TGCAGCGTTGACCCAGGGGGGCAAGCTTTCTTT. Translated: CSVDPGGQAFF.

J is TRBJ2-7 and V is TRBV5-1; D remains unclear. Germline CDR1 is SGHRS and CDR2 is YFSETQ. Deletions cut 1 base from V and 0 bases from J, with 8 bases between. This CDR3 is 14 amino acids long. The CDR3 reads CASSLYPGSYEQYF. As DNA, the CDR3 is TGCGCCAGCAGCTTGTACCCGGGCTCCTACGAGCAGTACTTC.

CDR3 amino acids: CASSWGWGGVDTEAFF. As DNA, the CDR3 is TGCGCCAGCAGCTGGGGTTGGGGGGGCGTGGACACTGAAGCTTTCTTT. The chain recombines TRBV5-1 with TRBJ1-1; D perhaps matches TRBD1 (6 bases). V was cut by 3 bases and J by 3 bases, with 18 bases left in between. This CDR3 comprises 16 residues. The germline V gene encodes CDR1 SGHRS and CDR2 YFSETQ.

The chain employs TRBV5-1 and TRBJ2-7; D call uncertain. The germline V gene has CDR1 SGHRS and CDR2 YFSETQ. The length of the CDR3 is 13 residues. V lost 2 bases and J 2 bases, leaving 8 bases between the germline ends. Here the CDR3 reads CASSFDQAYEQYF. Here the CDR3 DNA reads TGCGCCAGCAGCTTCGACCAGGCCTACGAGCAGTACTTC.

The V call is TRBV7-2, the J call TRBJ2-3, with TRBD2 matching 10 bases. The CDR3 has 16 amino acids. V trimming: 4 bases; J trimming: 2 bases; junction bases outside the gene matches: 6. Germline V gene lookup returns CDR1 SGHTA and CDR2 FQGNSA. The CDR3 sequence: CASSYGLAAFTDTQYF. The CDR3 DNA reads TGTGCCAGCAGCTATGGACTAGCGGCATTCACAGATACGCAGTATTTT.

The chain combines TRBV2 with TRBJ1-1, with D maybe TRBD1 (5 bases). The V gene's germline CDR1 is SNHLY and CDR2 FYNNEI. The CDR3 spans 16 residues. Trimming took off 2 bases at V and 0 bases at J, with 13 bases between the two ends. In DNA form, the CDR3 reads TGTGCCAGCAGTGAATCGGCAGGGTGGATGAACACTGAAGCTTTCTTT. Its translation is CASSESAGWMNTEAFF.

This clone has only a few counts. The rearrangement joins TRBV14 to TRBJ1-6, with D unresolved. Germline CDR1 and CDR2: SGHDN and FVKESK. V lost 4 bases and J 7 bases, leaving 8 bases between the germline ends. The CDR3 covers 13 residues. The CDR3 loop reads CASSPVQNSPLHF. The CDR3 DNA is TGTGCCAGCAGCCCCGTCCAGAATTCACCCCTCCACTTT.

This clone was observed a handful of times. The rearrangement joins TRBV2 to TRBJ2-2; 8 nucleotides match TRBD1. Germline values: CDR1 SNHLY, CDR2 FYNNEI. This CDR3 has 16 amino acids. The trim removed 6 bases at V and 2 bases at J, leaving 8 bases unmatched. The DNA of the CDR3 is TGTGCCAGCAGCGTGGGGACAGGCGGAAACACCGGGGAGCTGTTTTTT. Its translation is CASSVGTGGNTGELFF.

The gene calls are TRBV6-1 and TRBJ1-6; a possible D gene is TRBD1 (6 bases). The CDR3 loop spans 14 amino acids. Trimming removed 2 bases at V and 7 bases at J, with 9 bases between. The germline V gene encodes CDR1 MNHNS and CDR2 SASEGT. The CDR3 DNA is TGTGCCAGCAGTGAAACAGGGTGGAATTCACCCCTCCACTTT. This codes for CASSETGWNSPLHF.

CDR3 nucleotide sequence: TGTGCCAGCACCTCGGGGACAGGGTTCTTCGTCGACTATGGCTACACCTTC. It encodes CASTSGTGFFVDYGYTF. The rearrangement uses TRBV7-2 and TRBJ1-2, with 9 nucleotides matching TRBD1. With 7 bases clipped from V and 3 bases from J, the junction kept 15 bases outside the gene matches. Germline V lookup: CDR1 SGHTA, CDR2 FQGNSA. This CDR3 has 17 amino acids.

The chain joins TRBV2 to TRBJ1-6, with 8 bases identical to TRBD1. CDR1 and CDR2 from the germline V gene are SNHLY and FYNNEI. The CDR3 runs to 16 residues. Trimming at V came to 5 bases and at J to 0 bases, leaving 3 bases not matched to a gene. CDR3 in amino acids: CASSRTGSSYNSPLHF. CDR3 nucleotide sequence: TGTGCCAGCAGTCGGACAGGGAGCTCCTATAATTCACCCCTCCACTTT.

The V call is TRBV20-1, the J call TRBJ2-2; no definite D call. V was pared by 6 bases and J by 7 bases, with 9 bases between. CDR1 and CDR2 (germline): DFQATT, SNEGSKA (reference sequence). The CDR3 sequence is 11 residues long. The CDR3 loop reads CSAIEVGELFF. DNA of the CDR3: TGCAGTGCAATTGAGGTCGGGGAGCTGTTTTTT.

This chain joins TRBV10-1 and TRBJ2-1; TRBD2 matches at 10 bases. Germline CDR1 is WNHNN and CDR2 is SYGVQD (reference sequence). V dropped 2 bases and J dropped 3; count of bases not matched to a gene: 4. CDR3 length equals 16 residues. CDR3 DNA: TGCGCCAGCAGTGAGCTTGCTAGCGGGGGCTACAATGAGCAGTTCTTC. Protein sequence: CASSELASGGYNEQFF.

The V call is TRBV6-1, the J call TRBJ1-2; the D is unclear. The CDR3 covers 14 residues. CDR1 MNHNS and CDR2 SASEGT come from the germline V gene. V gave up 2 bases and J gave up 4 bases, with 11 bases separating them. CDR3 DNA: TGTGCCAGCAGTGAATCGGGGATCATCTATGGCTACACCTTC. It translates to CASSESGIIYGYTF.

The chain is built from TRBV6-6 and TRBJ1-1, with 10 bases aligning to TRBD1. The junction had 8 bases not matched to a gene; V was cut back by 8 bases and J by 2 bases. CDR3 length: 15 residues. Germline V gene lookup returns CDR1 MNHNY and CDR2 SVGAGI (reference sequence). The CDR3 loop reads CASSGQGKVNTEAFF. The CDR3 DNA reads TGTGCCAGCTCGGGACAGGGGAAAGTTAACACTGAAGCTTTCTTT.

The chain recombines TRBV25-1 with TRBJ1-1; D not certain. The CDR3 spans 16 residues. Trimming took 4 bases from V and 4 from J, leaving 19 bases between them. Germline V gene sequence: CDR1 MGHDK, CDR2 SYGVNS. The CDR3 is CASSVDFGRRSTEAFF. The CDR3 DNA reads TGTGCCAGCAGTGTGGATTTTGGGCGTCGGTCCACTGAAGCTTTCTTT.

The chain links TRBV19 to TRBJ2-1; weak D call: TRBD2 (5 bases). CDR3 length: 16 amino acids. V was trimmed by 3 bases and J by 3 bases, leaving 15 bases between them. Germline CDR1 LNHDA, CDR2 SQIVND (reference sequence). The CDR3 region has the DNA TGTGCCAGTAGTATGCGGGCCCAAAACGGCTACAATGAGCAGTTCTTC. Translated: CASSMRAQNGYNEQFF.

The chain is built from TRBV10-3 and TRBJ1-1; D unclear. V dropped 2 bases and J dropped 5 bases, with 12 bases sitting between them. The CDR3 is 14 residues long. CDR1 ENHRY and CDR2 SYGVKD come from the germline V gene. CDR3 coding DNA: TGTGCCATCAGTGAGGGCAGGCGCGCAACTGAAGCTTTCTTT. Encoded protein: CAISEGRRATEAFF.

The CDR3 protein is CASSLRDRNEKLFF. The CDR3 nucleotides are TGTGCCAGCAGTCTCCGGGACAGAAATGAAAAACTGTTTTTT. The rearrangement links TRBV6-1 to TRBJ1-4, with 7 bases lining up with TRBD1. The V gene end was trimmed by 5 bases and the J gene end by 5 bases; junction bases not matched to a gene: 5. The CDR3 contains 14 residues. CDR1 is MNHNS and CDR2 is SASEGT in the germline V gene.

The chain uses TRBV19 and TRBJ1-2, with D hard to call. The CDR3 extends over 14 amino acids. V was shortened by 6 bases and J by 1 base, with 12 bases between the two germline ends. The germline gives CDR1 LNHDA, CDR2 SQIVND (reference sequence). The CDR3 reads CASSPMTNNYGYTF. The CDR3 DNA sequence: TGTGCCAGTAGCCCCATGACAAATAACTATGGCTACACCTTC.

The chain has TRBV7-9 and TRBJ1-2; tentative D call: TRBD1 (5 bases). This CDR3 has 16 residues. V was cut by 5 bases and J by 5 bases, with 21 bases left in between. Germline V CDR1 and CDR2: SEHNR, FQNEAQ (reference sequence). CDR3 residues: CASSTPFVARGYGYTF. In DNA, the CDR3 is TGTGCCAGCAGCACCCCGTTTGTGGCCCGGGGGTATGGCTACACCTTC.

This chain connects TRBV2 to TRBJ1-2; TRBD1 matches 8 bases. The CDR3 is 14 residues long. Germline trimming cut 6 bases from V and 0 bases from J; bases unmatched to any gene: 3. Germline values: CDR1 SNHLY, CDR2 FYNNEI. The CDR3 reads CASRAGGANYGYTF. CDR3 coding DNA: TGTGCCAGCAGAGCAGGGGGCGCTAACTATGGCTACACCTTC.

This clone was counted a few times. The J gene is TRBJ1-2, the V gene TRBV6-1; 11 bases fit TRBD1. CDR3 length: 15 residues. The V gene's germline CDR1 is MNHNS and CDR2 SASEGT. Trimming cost V 6 bases and J 2 bases; bases outside gene matches: 5. The CDR3 DNA is TGTGCCAGCAGAGGACAGGGGGCTGGGAACTATGGCTACACCTTC. Its protein is CASRGQGAGNYGYTF.

The rearrangement uses TRBV7-9 and TRBJ2-7; the D gene is possibly TRBD2 (7 bases). The CDR3 is 18 residues long. Trimming removed 3 bases at V and 4 bases at J, with 25 bases between. CDR1 and CDR2 from the germline V gene are SEHNR and FQNEAQ (reference sequence). CDR3 sequence: CASSFGGRRGGRAYEQYF. The CDR3 nucleotides are TGTGCCAGCAGCTTCGGGGGACGTAGGGGGGGACGGGCGTACGAGCAGTACTTC.

J is TRBJ2-7 and V is TRBV7-3, with D tentatively TRBD1 (6 bases). This CDR3 spans 15 amino acids. Trimming cost V 5 bases and J 1 base, with 15 bases left between them. Germline CDR1 SGHTA, CDR2 FQGTGA. CDR3 amino acids: CASSPERTASYEQYF. CDR3 in DNA: TGTGCCAGCAGCCCCGAACGGACAGCGTCCTACGAGCAGTACTTC.

This rearrangement joins TRBV12-5 to TRBJ1-1, with a possible D match to TRBD1 (5 bases). The V end lost 8 bases, the J end lost 5 bases, and 12 bases lay between the germline ends. The CDR3 is made up of 12 amino acids. Germline V gives CDR1 LGHNT, CDR2 FRNRAP. The CDR3 coding sequence is TGTGCTAGTATGCAGGGTAAGACTGAAGCTTTCTTT. Encoded protein: CASMQGKTEAFF.

Here the CDR3 DNA reads TGTGCCAGCAGTTTATCGAGGGCGGGGGGGCAAGAGACCCAGTACTTC. Translated, it gives CASSLSRAGGQETQYF. V usage is TRBV27 and J usage is TRBJ2-5; TRBD2 aligns across 9 bases. The CDR3 covers 16 residues. Germline CDR1 and CDR2: MNHEY and SMNVEV (reference sequence). V shed 0 bases, J shed 2 bases, and the junction held 4 bases outside the gene matches.

This chain joins TRBV2 and TRBJ1-1, with TRBD1 matching over 7 bases. There are 15 residues in the CDR3. After removal of 5 bases from V and 0 bases from J, the junction contained 6 bases not matched to a gene. The germline gives CDR1 SNHLY, CDR2 FYNNEI. CDR3 in DNA: TGTGCCAGCAGTTACTACAGGGGTATGAACACTGAAGCTTTCTTT. Protein: CASSYYRGMNTEAFF.

The chain uses TRBV30 and TRBJ2-4; TRBD2 might be the D (5 bases). CDR1 and CDR2 (germline): GTSNPN, SVGIG (reference sequence). The CDR3 is made up of 13 amino acids. Trimming took off 4 bases at V and 2 bases at J, with 9 bases between the two ends. CDR3 sequence reads: CAWMTGTKNIQYF. CDR3 DNA: TGTGCCTGGATGACCGGGACCAAAAACATTCAGTACTTC.

The genes are TRBV2 and TRBJ2-1, with D perhaps matching TRBD2 (5 bases). Germline lookup yields CDR1 SNHLY and CDR2 FYNNEI. The V gene lost 4 bases and the J gene lost 4 bases, with 14 bases spanning the gap. The CDR3 length is 15 residues. CDR3 coding DNA: TGTGCCAGCAGTGCGGAAGCGGAGATTTACAATGAGCAGTTCTTC. It encodes CASSAEAEIYNEQFF.